This passage covers 24 T cell receptor beta chains from one sample sequenced in a study of beta chain features in type 1 diabetes. What was sequenced were expressed TCRB transcripts, since all of the isolated RNA had been reverse transcribed. TCRdb keeps only in-frame clones here, not all; method: immunoSEQ multiplex PCR. Found here are hundreds of thousands of clones, about 10% of them singletons; the top ten hold 0.045% to 0.06%. Specimen: naive CD4+ T cells from blood. These receptors were obtained from a woman between 18 and 29 years old in good health.

V gene TRBV18 combines with J gene TRBJ2-5; D call uncertain. Germline V CDR1 and CDR2: KGHSH, LQKENI. The CDR3 loop spans 12 amino acids. Trimming took off 5 bases at V and 5 bases at J, with 9 bases between the two ends. This CDR3 reads CASSSDRETQYF. The CDR3 DNA reads TGTGCCAGCTCAAGCGATAGGGAGACCCAGTACTTC.

The chain couples TRBV5-6 to TRBJ1-6; D gene uncertain. V dropped 0 bases and J dropped 9 bases, with 7 bases sitting between them. The germline CDR1 and CDR2 sequences are SGHDT and YYEEEE. This CDR3 spans 13 amino acids. CDR3 region: CASSLVYGSPLHF. The CDR3 DNA reads as TGTGCCAGCAGCTTGGTTTATGGTTCACCCCTCCACTTT.

V usage is TRBV7-3 and J usage is TRBJ2-1; a possible D gene is TRBD2 (6 bases). CDR3 length: 13 amino acids. V dropped 0 bases and J dropped 9 bases, with 9 bases sitting between them. The germline CDR1 and CDR2 sequences are SGHTA and FQGTGA. CDR3 amino acids: CASSLTLGGEQFF. In nucleotides, the CDR3 is TGTGCCAGCAGCTTAACCCTCGGGGGTGAGCAGTTCTTC.

The V gene is TRBV4-3, the J gene TRBJ2-2, with TRBD2 matching over 7 bases. Germline CDR1 is LGHNA and CDR2 is YSLEER. The CDR3 totals 18 residues. V lost 0 bases, J lost 0 bases, and 7 bases stayed unmatched. The CDR3 here is CASSQDLSGLSNTGELFF. The DNA of the CDR3 is TGCGCCAGCAGCCAAGATCTGTCGGGACTATCGAACACCGGGGAGCTGTTTTTT.

This clone turned up a few times. The genes are TRBV19 and TRBJ2-1; 7 positions match TRBD2. The V and J ends lost 6 bases and 6 bases, in that order; junction bases with no gene match: 2. CDR1 is LNHDA, CDR2 SQIVND, per germline (reference sequence). The CDR3 consists of 12 residues. CDR3 residues: CASRPGGNEQFF. The CDR3 DNA is TGTGCCAGTAGGCCGGGGGGCAATGAGCAGTTCTTC.

This clone was detected only a few times. The chain recombines TRBV7-2 with TRBJ2-7; D is unclear. The germline V and J ends were trimmed by 0 bases and 4 bases, with 7 bases remaining between them. The CDR3 is made up of 13 amino acids. Per germline, CDR1 SGHTA and CDR2 FQGNSA. The CDR3 nucleotides read TGTGCCAGCAGCTTAGCGCGGCAATACGAGCAGTACGTC. Encoded protein: CASSLARQYEQYV.

A few counts support this clone. The CDR3: CASSRRDLGYEQYF. In nucleotides, the CDR3 is TGTGCCAGCAGCCGGAGGGACCTGGGATACGAGCAGTACTTC. The chain recombines TRBV5-6 with TRBJ2-7, with D possibly matching TRBD2 (6 bases). CDR3 length: 14 residues. The germline V gene has CDR1 SGHDT and CDR2 YYEEEE. Trimming shortened V by 4 bases and J by 4 bases, and 15 bases separated the two germline ends.

In its sample, this clone was seen a few times. This chain joins TRBV20-1 and TRBJ1-2, with D unresolved. Germline values: CDR1 DFQATT, CDR2 SNEGSKA (reference sequence). Trimming left V 1 base short and J 6 bases short, with 6 bases between. The CDR3 contains 11 residues. Here the CDR3 reads CSARVSDGYTF. The CDR3 DNA reads as TGCAGTGCTAGAGTCTCGGATGGCTACACCTTC.

Concerning this clone: In the same sample, other DNA sequences code for this CDR3. The chain combines TRBV30 with TRBJ2-7; 7 nucleotides align to TRBD2. J lost 0 bases, V lost 0 bases, and 2 bases had no gene match. CDR3 length: 14 residues. CDR1 and CDR2 (germline): GTSNPN, SVGIG (reference sequence). The CDR3 region has the DNA TGTGCCTGGAGTGTAGGCGGGAGCTCCTACGAGCAGTACTTC. It codes for CAWSVGGSSYEQYF.

The rearrangement links TRBV28 to TRBJ2-3; tentatively, D is TRBD2 (6 bases). The CDR3 consists of 15 residues. V gave up 7 bases and J gave up 0 bases, with 14 bases separating them. CDR1 is MDHEN, CDR2 SYDVKM, per germline. The CDR3 region is CASTGGTLSTDTQYF. The CDR3 bases are TGTGCCAGCACCGGCGGGACGTTGAGCACAGATACGCAGTATTTT.

This clone was picked up a small number of times. Other nucleotide sequences in the sample specify the same CDR3. V and J are TRBV29-1 and TRBJ2-3, with a weak D call TRBD2 (6 bases). V was shortened by 4 bases and J by 1 base, with 9 bases between the two germline ends. CDR1 is SQVTM, CDR2 ANQGSEA, per germline. This CDR3 region has 13 residues. In DNA form, the CDR3 reads TGCAGCGTTGTGCGGGGCGGCACAGATACGCAGTATTTT. Its translation is CSVVRGGTDTQYF.

The V and J genes are TRBV7-9 and TRBJ2-7, with TRBD1 as a possible D gene (5 bases). This CDR3 has 10 amino acids. Trimming stripped 11 bases from V and 6 bases from J, with 11 bases between. CDR1 SEHNR and CDR2 FQNEAQ come from the germline V gene (reference sequence). This chain's CDR3 is CARDQGEQYF. The CDR3 nucleotides read TGTGCCCGCGACCAGGGCGAGCAGTACTTC.

In this sample, this clone turned up a few times. The CDR3 spells CASSRGTLAKNIQYF. DNA of the CDR3: TGCGCCAGCAGCCGAGGGACCCTTGCCAAAAACATTCAGTACTTC. V gene TRBV4-3 combines with J gene TRBJ2-4; D possibly matches TRBD1 or TRBD2 (5 bases each). CDR3 length: 15 residues. Germline V gene lookup returns CDR1 LGHNA and CDR2 YSLEER. Trimming stripped 4 bases from V and 1 base from J, with 11 bases between.

The chain links TRBV7-2 to TRBJ2-4; the D gene is possibly TRBD1 (6 bases). Trimming took off 4 bases at V and 0 bases at J, with 13 bases between the two ends. This CDR3 has 16 amino acids. Germline CDR1 SGHTA, CDR2 FQGNSA. The CDR3 nucleotides read TGTGCCAGCAGCTCGGACAGTAGGGTAGCCAAAAACATTCAGTACTTC. It translates to CASSSDSRVAKNIQYF.

In its sample, this clone was seen a few times. The chain uses TRBV29-1 and TRBJ1-1, with D unresolved. V lost 6 bases, J lost 0 bases, and 8 bases lay in between. The CDR3 contains 12 residues. Per germline, CDR1 SQVTM and CDR2 ANQGSEA. CDR3 in DNA: TGCAGCGTGGCAGGCCTGAACACTGAAGCTTTCTTT. Protein sequence: CSVAGLNTEAFF.

The V call is TRBV29-1, the J call TRBJ2-1; 10 bases are shared with TRBD2. CDR3 length equals 16 residues. The V gene end was trimmed by 4 bases and the J gene end by 5 bases; junction bases not matched to a gene: 11. The germline gives CDR1 SQVTM, CDR2 ANQGSEA. The CDR3 region has the DNA TGCAGCGTTGTGATGCTTAGCGGGAGGAAACACAATGAGCAGTTCTTC. Protein product: CSVVMLSGRKHNEQFF.

This clone showed up just a few times. The chain recombines TRBV14 with TRBJ2-7; TRBD2 might be the D (5 bases). Trimming shortened V by 4 bases and J by 1 base, and 11 bases separated the two germline ends. Looked up from germline, CDR1 is SGHDN and CDR2 is FVKESK. The CDR3 is 14 residues long. As DNA, the CDR3 is TGTGCCAGCAGCCGATCGACTACTTCCTACGAGCAGTACTTC. This gives the protein CASSRSTTSYEQYF. Together with reference TRBV14 and TRBJ2-7, the CDR3 gives the full variable domain: EAGVTQFPSHSVIEKGQTVTLRCDPISGHDNLYWYRRVMGKEIKFLLHFVKESKQDESGMPNNRFLAERTGGTYSTLKVQPAELEDSGVYFCASSRSTTSYEQYFGPGTRLTVT.

This clone was observed a handful of times. This chain connects TRBV5-6 to TRBJ2-3; 7 bases agree with TRBD2. CDR1 is SGHDT and CDR2 is YYEEEE in the germline V gene. This CDR3 has 16 amino acids. V was pared by 6 bases and J by 1 base, with 11 bases of the junction left unmatched. The CDR3, as DNA: TGTGCCAGCACCACATCGGGGCTAGCGGGCACAGATACGCAGTATTTT. Translated, it gives CASTTSGLAGTDTQYF.

The chain joins TRBV4-3 to TRBJ1-2; D call uncertain. CDR1 is LGHNA and CDR2 is YSLEER in the germline V gene. V shed 0 bases and J shed 3 bases, with 17 bases lying between them. This CDR3 spans 17 amino acids. The CDR3 nucleotides are TGCGCCAGCAGCCAAGATGCCCCCGTCTCTGGGGACTATGGCTACACCTTC. It specifies CASSQDAPVSGDYGYTF.

This chain links TRBV4-3 with TRBJ2-1, with 11 bases matching TRBD2. The length of the CDR3 is 17 residues. Trimming removed 0 bases from V and 4 bases from J; junction bases left unmatched: 5. Germline-derived CDR1 and CDR2 are LGHNA and YSLEER. This CDR3 is CASSQDRIAGGYNEQFF. The CDR3 DNA follows: TGCGCCAGCAGCCAAGACCGAATAGCGGGAGGGTACAATGAGCAGTTCTTC.

This clone was observed a handful of times. The gene calls are TRBV4-1 and TRBJ2-1; 7 nucleotides align to TRBD1. From germline, CDR1 is MGHRA and CDR2 YSYEKL. The junction had 13 bases not matched to a gene; V was cut back by 4 bases and J by 10 bases. CDR3 size: 15 residues. In nucleotides, the CDR3 is TGCGCCAGCAGCCCCCGGGCAGGGGGACCTCTCGAGCAGTTCTTC. Translated, it gives CASSPRAGGPLEQFF.

This clone was found a few times. V gene TRBV28 combines with J gene TRBJ1-2; tentative D call: TRBD1 (5 bases). CDR1 MDHEN and CDR2 SYDVKM come from the germline V gene. CDR3 length: 15 amino acids. The V end was cut by 6 bases, the J end by 5 bases, with 19 bases between. The CDR3 coding sequence is TGTGCCAGCAGGAGCTCGGCAGGGTTAGGGTATGGCTACACCTTC. Protein product: CASRSSAGLGYGYTF.

This clone was found a few times. The chain employs TRBV11-3 and TRBJ2-1; 11 nucleotides line up with TRBD2. Per the germline V gene, CDR1 is SGHNT and CDR2 is YENEEA. Losses at the gene ends were 7 bases for V and 5 bases for J; bases not matched to a gene: 10. The CDR3 length is 16 residues. Written as DNA, the CDR3 is TGTGCCAGCAACTACCTTAGCGGGAGGGGGAACAATGAGCAGTTCTTC. It is translated as CASNYLSGRGNNEQFF.

The V and J genes are TRBV28 and TRBJ2-1; 10 nucleotides agree with TRBD2. Germline V gives CDR1 MDHEN, CDR2 SYDVKM. The J segment lost 6 bases and the V segment lost 5 bases, leaving 7 bases of the junction unmatched. This CDR3 comprises 15 residues. CDR3 DNA: TGTGCCAGCAGTGTACTAGCGGGAACTGTCAATGAGCAGTTCTTC. Translated, it gives CASSVLAGTVNEQFF.